These 30 T cell receptor beta chains were sequenced from one sample in a study of OX40 agonist ivuxolimab in advanced cancers. Repertoires were generated with immunoSEQ multiplex PCR, while TCRdb's copy carries only in-frame clones and drops some. The sample lists 50,000 to 60,000 clones, approximately 82% occurring once. Specimen: CD4+ or CD8+ T cells sorted from blood, collected in a trial of the OX40 agonist ivuxolimab. These receptor sequences come from an adult with an advanced solid tumor such as melanoma, head and neck, liver or kidney cancer.

The genes are TRBV6-1 and TRBJ1-3; maybe TRBD1 (6 bases). Trimming cost V 7 bases and J 6 bases, with 16 bases left between them. The germline V gene has CDR1 MNHNS and CDR2 SASEGT. This CDR3 is 14 amino acids long. The DNA for the CDR3 is TGTGCCAGCACTCGCGGGACAATATCAAACACCATATATTTT. Encoded protein: CASTRGTISNTIYF.

V is TRBV6-1 and J is TRBJ1-4, with D possibly TRBD1 on 6 matching bases. CDR1 is MNHNS, CDR2 SASEGT, per germline. The length of the CDR3 is 14 residues. V dropped 6 bases and J dropped 3 bases, with 11 bases sitting between them. The CDR3 DNA is TGTGCCAGCAGCACAGGGCTGGCTAATGAAAAACTGTTTTTT. Protein: CASSTGLANEKLFF.

The chain joins TRBV11-2 to TRBJ2-7, with 7 nucleotides matching TRBD2. Trimming at V came to 6 bases and at J to 3 bases, leaving 8 bases not matched to a gene. CDR1 is SGHAT, CDR2 FQNNGV, per germline. The CDR3 runs to 14 residues. The CDR3 bases are TGTGCCAGCAGGCCTAGCGGCGCCCTCTACGAGCAGTACTTC. This codes for CASRPSGALYEQYF.

The chain has TRBV11-2 and TRBJ2-7, with D possibly matching TRBD2 (6 bases). V was trimmed by 4 bases and J by 6 bases, leaving 19 bases between them. This CDR3 is 15 amino acids long. Per germline, CDR1 SGHAT and CDR2 FQNNGV. The CDR3 DNA reads as TGTGCCAGCAGCTCGGAGGGACGGCCGGTGGGCGAGCAGTACTTC. It is translated as CASSSEGRPVGEQYF.

This clone was seen only a few times. CDR3 residues: CASSRDTNYGYTF. In DNA form, the CDR3 reads TGTGCCAGCAGTCGGGACACCAACTATGGCTACACCTTC. The chain employs TRBV2 and TRBJ1-2; weak D call: TRBD1 (6 bases). Deletions cut 5 bases from V and 2 bases from J, with 9 bases between. Germline CDR1 reads SNHLY; CDR2 reads FYNNEI. The CDR3 runs 13 residues.

This clone occurred a few times. The chain has TRBV7-9 and TRBJ1-5; a possible D gene is TRBD1 (6 bases). Between the trimmed V and J ends, which lost 4 bases and 7 bases, there was a span of 20 bases. The CDR3 loop spans 16 amino acids. From germline, CDR1 is SEHNR and CDR2 FQNEAQ (reference sequence). CDR3: CASSSLKGQGTQPQHF. The CDR3 coding sequence is TGTGCCAGCAGCTCGCTAAAGGGGCAGGGGACGCAGCCCCAGCATTTT.

V gene TRBV18 combines with J gene TRBJ1-1; D gene uncertain. The CDR3 is 15 residues long. The ends were cut back, 3 bases at V and 4 bases at J, with 15 bases in the middle. The V gene's germline CDR1 is KGHSH and CDR2 LQKENI. CDR3 nucleotide sequence: TGTGCCAGCTCACCCGATTCCCAAATGGGCACTGAAGCTTTCTTT. Its protein product is CASSPDSQMGTEAFF.

The V and J genes are TRBV2 and TRBJ2-5, with 7 nucleotides matching TRBD1. The CDR3 covers 13 residues. From germline, CDR1 is SNHLY and CDR2 FYNNEI. J gave up 7 bases and V 4 bases, and 6 bases lay outside the gene matches. The chain's CDR3 is CASSGQGGLTQYF. DNA for the CDR3: TGTGCCAGCAGTGGACAGGGCGGGTTGACCCAGTACTTC.

This chain joins TRBV5-5 and TRBJ2-3, with unresolved D. The CDR3 totals 11 residues. Germline lookup yields CDR1 SGHKS and CDR2 YYEKEE (reference sequence). V was cut by 0 bases and J by 6 bases, with 2 bases left in between. In nucleotides, the CDR3 is TGTGCCAGCAGCTTGGTGGATACGCAGTATTTT. As protein: CASSLVDTQYF.

This chain uses TRBV6-1 with TRBJ2-4; 8 bases align to TRBD1. This CDR3 contains 15 residues. After removal of 6 bases from V and 5 bases from J, the junction contained 9 bases not matched to a gene. The germline V gene has CDR1 MNHNS and CDR2 SASEGT. For the CDR3, the DNA is TGTGCCAGCAGGGCCGGGACAGGACTTGAAAACATTCAGTACTTC. It translates to CASRAGTGLENIQYF.

This clone occurred once. Written as DNA, the CDR3 is TGTGCCAGCAGACCGGGCCTTGAAGGACCAGGGACTGAAGCTTTCTTT. It yields the protein CASRPGLEGPGTEAFF. J is TRBJ1-1 and V is TRBV2, with a weak D call TRBD1 (5 bases). The CDR3 contains 16 residues. Trimming removed 6 bases at V and 5 bases at J, with 22 bases between. Germline CDR1 reads SNHLY; CDR2 reads FYNNEI.

The J gene is TRBJ1-5, the V gene TRBV6-5, with 7 bases lining up with TRBD1. The V segment lost 6 bases and the J segment 0 bases; nucleotides outside the gene matches: 5. Germline values: CDR1 MNHEY, CDR2 SVGAGI. This CDR3 is 15 amino acids long. CDR3 protein: CASRTGANSNQPQHF. The CDR3 bases are TGTGCCAGCAGAACAGGGGCGAATAGCAATCAGCCCCAGCATTTT.

The chain recombines TRBV4-1 with TRBJ2-7; 8 bases align to TRBD1. V trimming: 0 bases; J trimming: 0 bases; junction bases outside the gene matches: 4. Per germline, CDR1 MGHRA and CDR2 YSYEKL. This CDR3 spans 16 amino acids. CDR3 amino acids: CASSQDLGQGSYEQYF. DNA for the CDR3: TGCGCCAGCAGCCAAGATCTAGGACAGGGCTCCTACGAGCAGTACTTC.

V and J are TRBV11-2 and TRBJ2-5; TRBD2 agrees at 9 bases. This CDR3 comprises 15 residues. The germline V gene has CDR1 SGHAT and CDR2 FQNNGV. V dropped 5 bases and J dropped 5; count of bases not matched to a gene: 9. The DNA of the CDR3 is TGTGCCAGCAGCCCCCCGCGGGGGGGCCGGGAGACCCAGTACTTC. It encodes CASSPPRGGRETQYF.

The CDR3 DNA follows: TGTGCCAGCAGTGGGGGGACAGGCTCCTACGAGCAGTACTTC. This codes for CASSGGTGSYEQYF. The chain recombines TRBV2 with TRBJ2-7; the match to TRBD1 covers 8 bases. V lost 4 bases to trimming and J lost 0 bases; unmatched junction nucleotides: 2. The V gene's germline CDR1 is SNHLY and CDR2 FYNNEI. The CDR3 is made up of 14 amino acids. The whole variable domain, remainder taken from reference TRBV2 and TRBJ2-7, is EPEVTQTPSHQVTQMGQEVILRCVPISNHLYFYWYRQILGQKVEFLVSFYNNEISEKSEIFDDQFSVERPDGSNFTLKIRSTKLEDSAMYFCASSGGTGSYEQYFGPGTRLTVT.

The J gene is TRBJ1-2, the V gene TRBV28; 8 nucleotides line up with TRBD1. This CDR3 comprises 16 residues. Germline CDR1 is MDHEN and CDR2 is SYDVKM. With V trimmed by 4 bases and J by 3 bases, 10 bases remained unmatched. CDR3 protein: CASSSRQGTWDYGYTF. DNA of the CDR3: TGTGCCAGCAGTTCAAGACAGGGGACTTGGGACTATGGCTACACCTTC.

This clone was observed a single time. The CDR3 region has the DNA TGTGCCAGCAGCCTCCCCCAGCAGCGGGAGACCTACAATGAGCAGTTCTTC. It yields the protein CASSLPQQRETYNEQFF. This chain links TRBV7-3 with TRBJ2-1; 8 nucleotides agree with TRBD2. The trim removed 5 bases at V and 2 bases at J, leaving 11 bases unmatched. Germline CDR1 is SGHTA and CDR2 is FQGTGA. The CDR3 sequence is 17 residues long.

This chain links TRBV6-5 with TRBJ1-3; D unresolved. This CDR3 is 16 amino acids long. Deletions cut 0 bases from V and 0 bases from J, with 9 bases between. Germline loops: CDR1 MNHEY, CDR2 SVGAGI. Written as DNA, the CDR3 is TGTGCCAGCAGTTACTCGAGCCGGAGCTCTGGAAACACCATATATTTT. It specifies CASSYSSRSSGNTIYF.

J is TRBJ1-4 and V is TRBV29-1; no clear D gene. Germline V gene data show CDR1 as SQVTM and CDR2 as ANQGSEA. The CDR3 length is 16 residues. Trimming shortened V by 0 bases and J by 10 bases, and 21 bases separated the two germline ends. CDR3 protein: CSVEDRNSGLVGKLFF. CDR3 in DNA: TGCAGCGTTGAAGATCGAAATTCGGGGTTGGTAGGAAAACTGTTTTTT.

The chain links TRBV28 to TRBJ2-5, with D perhaps TRBD2 (5 bases). Trimming pared 6 bases from V and 5 bases from J, leaving 16 bases between. The CDR3 consists of 14 residues. The V gene's germline CDR1 is MDHEN and CDR2 SYDVKM. In DNA, the CDR3 is TGTGCCAGCAGCTTGGGTCAGGACTTTGAGACCCAGTACTTC. Its translation is CASSLGQDFETQYF.

Turning to this clone: One end of the junction fails to match germline, which may point to a read error. This chain links TRBV29-1 with TRBJ2-7; the match to TRBD2 covers 8 bases. This CDR3 is built from 15 residues. Germline values: CDR1 SQVTM, CDR2 ANQGSEA. CDR3 sequence reads: CSVEGTSGISYEQYF. The DNA for the CDR3 is TGCAGCGTGGAAGGGACTAGTGGGATCTCCTACGAGCAGTACTTC.

The J gene is TRBJ2-1, the V gene TRBV5-1, with 11 bases lining up with TRBD1. With V trimmed by 1 base and J by 7 bases, 4 bases remained unmatched. The germline V gene has CDR1 SGHRS and CDR2 YFSETQ. The CDR3 sequence is 15 residues long. This chain's CDR3 is CASSLQDRGLNEQFF. Written as DNA, the CDR3 is TGCGCCAGCAGCTTGCAGGACAGGGGGCTAAATGAGCAGTTCTTC.

This sequence joins TRBV9 and TRBJ2-1; D not certain. The CDR3 length is 15 residues. Trimming took off 5 bases at V and 3 bases at J, with 15 bases between the two ends. The V gene's germline CDR1 is SGDLS and CDR2 YYNGEE. CDR3 nucleotides: TGTGCCAGCAGTTTTAAGGACGGAAACTACAATGAGCAGTTCTTC. Encoded protein: CASSFKDGNYNEQFF.

This clone was detected only once. The CDR3 DNA reads as TGTGCCAGCAGTCCCAATAGGGGGACAGGTGTGAATGAGCAGTTCTTC. It codes for CASSPNRGTGVNEQFF. The V and J genes are TRBV25-1 and TRBJ2-1, with 8 bases aligning to TRBD1. V was clipped by 5 bases and J by 7 bases; unmatched bases: 13. Germline V CDR1 and CDR2: MGHDK, SYGVNS. The CDR3 has 16 amino acids. Complete variable domain (other parts from reference TRBV25-1 and TRBJ2-1): EADIYQTPRYLVIGTGKKITLECSQTMGHDKMYWYQQDPGMELHLIHYSYGVNSTEKGDLSSESTVSRIRTEHFPLTLESARPSHTSQYLCASSPNRGTGVNEQFFGPGTRLTVL.

The chain is built from TRBV27 and TRBJ1-4; no clear D. V was pared by 5 bases and J by 3 bases, with 10 bases between. Germline CDR1 MNHEY, CDR2 SMNVEV (reference sequence). The CDR3 contains 14 residues. The CDR3 reads CASSSAVANEKLFF. CDR3 sequence (DNA): TGTGCCAGCAGTAGCGCGGTTGCTAATGAAAAACTGTTTTTT.

This clone was counted once. The chain joins TRBV28 to TRBJ2-7; D tentatively reads TRBD1 or TRBD2 (5 bases each). V lost 8 bases to trimming and J lost 2 bases, with 10 bases between them. The germline V gene encodes CDR1 MDHEN and CDR2 SYDVKM. The CDR3 covers 12 residues. CDR3 bases: TGTGCCAGCGGACTGGGGGCCTACGAGCAGTACTTC. This encodes CASGLGAYEQYF.

The CDR3: CASSFWGATNTGELFF. CDR3 sequence (DNA): TGTGCCAGTAGTTTTTGGGGGGCCACGAACACCGGGGAGCTGTTTTTT. The rearrangement uses TRBV19 and TRBJ2-2, with D tentatively TRBD1 or TRBD2 (6 bases each). Germline loops: CDR1 LNHDA, CDR2 SQIVND (reference sequence). The CDR3 loop spans 16 amino acids. Trimming removed 5 bases from V and 0 bases from J, with 13 bases in between.

The rearrangement joins TRBV7-9 to TRBJ1-5, with 10 bases lining up with TRBD1. The V segment lost 5 bases and the J segment 4 bases; nucleotides outside the gene matches: 11. CDR3 length: 17 residues. Germline CDR1 SEHNR, CDR2 FQNEAQ (reference sequence). In nucleotides, the CDR3 is TGTGCCAGCAGCGTAGGGAAGACAGGGGGCCGAAATCAGCCCCAGCATTTT. Residues: CASSVGKTGGRNQPQHF.

V and J are TRBV7-6 and TRBJ2-1; D is unclear. The V end was cut by 2 bases, the J end by 6 bases, with 11 bases between. This CDR3 spans 14 amino acids. Germline V gene lookup returns CDR1 SGHVS and CDR2 FNYEAQ. CDR3 sequence reads: CASSLRPLPNEQFF. DNA for the CDR3: TGTGCCAGCAGCTTAAGGCCCCTACCCAATGAGCAGTTCTTC.

This clone has a single count. The V gene is TRBV28, the J gene TRBJ2-2; D ambiguous. The CDR3 extends over 14 amino acids. The germline V gene encodes CDR1 MDHEN and CDR2 SYDVKM. V was pared by 2 bases and J by 7 bases, with 11 bases between. CDR3 residues: CASSLGLGIGELFF. The CDR3 region has the DNA TGTGCCAGCAGTTTAGGTTTGGGAATCGGGGAGCTGTTTTTT.